Listed below are T cell receptor beta chains from one sample, sequenced in a study of T cell responses to AZD1222 COVID-19 vaccine. The repertoire was sequenced with immunoSEQ multiplex PCR; TCRdb's copy has only in-frame clones and lacks some. This sample carries about 180,000 clones, 88% of them seen once, and the ten largest clones take roughly 26%. Source: peripheral blood, taken 28 days after the second AZD1222 dose. These receptors originate from an adult who received the AZD1222 COVID-19 vaccine. Both conserved end residues are part of each CDR3. Fields, in order: V gene, D gene, J gene, clone size, CDR3 DNA, CDR3 protein. A D gene is named only where the DNA matches it firmly. Expanded clones are given a class, and other clones once, few, many or no size at all.

TRBV19	-	TRBJ2-2	-	TGTGCCAGTCGCAGAGGGGGGCCTACCGGGGAGCTGTTTTTT	CASRRGGPTGELFF
TRBV7-2	-	TRBJ1-1	-	TGTGCCAGCAGCTCCCGTCGGGGGGAGTTGACTGAAGCTTTCTTT	CASSSRRGELTEAFF
TRBV28	-	TRBJ1-2	-	TGTGCCAGCTACACCCCTCTGGGCAGGACTACTAACTATGGCTACACCTTC	CASYTPLGRTTNYGYTF
TRBV5-1	TRBD2	TRBJ2-2	-	TGCGCCAGCAGCTTGGATCCGGGAGCGGGAACCGGGGAGCTGTTTTTT	CASSLDPGAGTGELFF
TRBV9	TRBD2	TRBJ2-5	-	TGTGCCAGCAGCGTAGGTCGACTAGCGGGAGGATTGGGGCCAGAGACCCAGTACTTC	CASSVGRLAGGLGPETQYF
TRBV7-2	-	TRBJ2-1	-	TGTGCCAGCAGCGTGGAGTCAGCTAACTACAATGAGCAGTTCTTC	CASSVESANYNEQFF
TRBV7-2	-	TRBJ1-3	-	TGTGCCAGCAGCTTATTCCTAATTGGAGGAAACACCATATATTTT	CASSLFLIGGNTIYF
TRBV24-1	-	TRBJ2-7	-	TGTGCCACCAGTGGGGACAACTCCTACGAGCAGTACTTC	CATSGDNSYEQYF
TRBV28	TRBD1	TRBJ2-1	once	TGTGCCAGCAGCCCGGCTGGAGGACAGGGGGCCAATGAGCAGTTCTTC	CASSPAGGQGANEQFF
TRBV11-2	-	TRBJ2-7	-	TGTGCCAGCAGCCCCGGACTGGCATACGAGCAGTACTTC	CASSPGLAYEQYF
TRBV6-4	-	TRBJ2-2	-	TGTGCCAGCAGTGACTCAGAGAGCCCCACCGGGGAGCTGTTTTTT	CASSDSESPTGELFF
TRBV3-1/TRBV3-2	TRBD2	TRBJ2-5	-	TGTGCCAGCAGCCAACTAATTGCGGGAGACCAAGAGACCCAGTACTTC	CASSQLIAGDQETQYF
TRBV19	-	TRBJ2-7	few	TGTGCCAGTAGTATAGGTGGGGGCTACGAGCAGTACTTC	CASSIGGGYEQYF
TRBV27	TRBD1	TRBJ2-7	once	TGTGCCAGCAGTCTCCACGAGACAGGGTACGAGCAGTACTTC	CASSLHETGYEQYF
TRBV7-9	-	TRBJ2-1	-	TGTGCCAGCAGCCTCAGTGATGAGCAGTTCTTC	CASSLSDEQFF
TRBV19	-	TRBJ2-7	-	TGTGCCAGTAGTCCGACTCGTCCCAGGGTCAGCGAGCAGTACTTC	CASSPTRPRVSEQYF
TRBV28	-	TRBJ1-5	-	TGTGCCAGCAGTTTAGAACACATCAATCAGCCCCAGCATTTT	CASSLEHINQPQHF
TRBV9	TRBD1	TRBJ1-2	-	TGTGCCAGCAGCGCTAACAGGGGTGAGGGTGGCTACACCTTC	CASSANRGEGGYTF
TRBV30	-	TRBJ1-1	-	TGTGCCTGGGGGACGGCGAACACTGAAGCTTTCTTT	CAWGTANTEAFF
TRBV2	-	TRBJ1-1	-	TGTGCCTGTGACCCAGGGAGCCCTGAAGCTTTCTTT	CACDPGSPEAFF
TRBV2	-	TRBJ1-6	-	TGTGCCAGCAAGCCAGAATCCTCCTATAATTCACCCCTCCACTTT	CASKPESSYNSPLHF
TRBV7-2	-	TRBJ2-3	once	TGTGCCAGCAGCTTTCAGGGGTCGGATACGCAGTATTTT	CASSFQGSDTQYF
TRBV6-5	-	TRBJ1-2	-	TGTGCCAGCAGTTACTCGATCAGGGGCCGCGGGGGCTACACCTTC	CASSYSIRGRGGYTF
TRBV19	TRBD1	TRBJ2-7	-	TGTGCCAGTAGTATAGCAGGGGGCGCGGGGGAGCAGTACTTC	CASSIAGGAGEQYF
TRBV7-9	TRBD1	TRBJ1-1	-	TGTGCCAGCAGCTTAGCGCGGGGAGGACAGGGAACCCAGGTCACTGAAGCTTTCTTT	CASSLARGGQGTQVTEAFF
TRBV7-2	-	TRBJ2-1	-	TGTGCCAGCAGCTCGCAGGCTACCTACAATGAGCAGTTCTTC	CASSSQATYNEQFF
TRBV29-1	-	TRBJ2-6	-	TGCAGCGTTGATGGGGGTTCTGGGGCCAACGCCCTGACTTTC	CSVDGGSGANALTF
TRBV5-6	TRBD1	TRBJ1-3	-	TGTGCCAGCCTGGACAGGGCGGCGGGAAACACCATATATTTT	CASLDRAAGNTIYF
TRBV5-6	TRBD1	TRBJ1-2	-	TGTGCCAGCATCTCATTCAGGGACAGGGTCAACTATGGCTACACCTTC	CASISFRDRVNYGYTF